This passage covers 22 T cell receptor beta chains from one sample sequenced in a study of blood T cell repertoires in COVID-19. Profiled with immunoSEQ multiplex PCR; TCRdb holds only in-frame clones, not every one. The profile shows a few hundred thousand clones, roughly 85% of them singletons. Source material: PBMCs or T cells enriched from blood (not recorded which). These receptors originate from a woman in her 40s with acute COVID-19.

In its sample, this clone was seen a few times. This chain joins TRBV6-1 and TRBJ1-1, with D hard to call. This CDR3 is built from 14 residues. Trimming pared 2 bases from V and 1 base from J, leaving 8 bases between. In germline, CDR1 is MNHNS, CDR2 SASEGT. The CDR3 nucleotides are TGTGCCAGCAGTGAACGCGGCAGGAACACTGAAGCTTTCTTT. This codes for CASSERGRNTEAFF.

The CDR3 region is CASSLEQGGAFF. The CDR3 coding sequence is TGTGCCAGCAGCTTAGAACAGGGGGGAGCTTTCTTT. This chain connects TRBV7-9 to TRBJ1-1; 8 bases fit TRBD1. Trimming cost V 1 base and J 10 bases; bases outside gene matches: 2. Per germline, CDR1 SEHNR and CDR2 FQNEAQ (reference sequence). The CDR3 has 12 amino acids.

The chain has TRBV20-1 and TRBJ1-1; possible D gene TRBD1, 6 bases. The CDR3 extends over 11 amino acids. In germline, CDR1 is DFQATT, CDR2 SNEGSKA (reference sequence). CDR3: CSARRGWAAFF. The CDR3 DNA reads as TGCAGCGCAAGAAGGGGGTGGGCAGCTTTCTTT.

This chain uses TRBV7-3 with TRBJ2-2; 9 bases are shared with TRBD1. CDR1 and CDR2 from the germline V gene are SGHTA and FQGTGA. The CDR3 covers 15 residues. With 5 bases clipped from V and 6 bases from J, the junction kept 7 bases outside the gene matches. CDR3 in DNA: TGTGCCAGCAGCAATACAGGGGGCTCCGCCGGGGAGCTGTTTTTT. Translation: CASSNTGGSAGELFF.

This chain links TRBV11-2 with TRBJ2-7; 7 bases align to TRBD1. Germline loops: CDR1 SGHAT, CDR2 FQNNGV. V lost 6 bases to trimming and J lost 0 bases; unmatched junction nucleotides: 8. This CDR3 is built from 15 residues. In DNA, the CDR3 is TGTGCCAGCAGTCAAACAGGGGCCTTCTCCTACGAGCAGTACTTC. This encodes CASSQTGAFSYEQYF.

The chain couples TRBV5-4 to TRBJ2-3; 14 nucleotides align to TRBD2. CDR1 SGHNT and CDR2 YYREEE come from the germline V gene (reference sequence). CDR3 length equals 16 residues. J lost 5 bases, V lost 4 bases, and 6 bases had no gene match. For the CDR3, the DNA is TGTGCCAGCAGCCCGGGACTAGCGGGAGAGGGAGATACGCAGTATTTT. This sequence encodes CASSPGLAGEGDTQYF.

This chain joins TRBV11-3 and TRBJ1-1; D is possibly TRBD1 (6 bases). V was pared by 3 bases and J by 6 bases, with 17 bases between. The CDR3 contains 15 residues. Per germline, CDR1 SGHNT and CDR2 YENEEA. CDR3 nucleotide sequence: TGTGCCAGCAGCTTGGTTATACAGGGTAGACCTGAAGCTTTCTTT. Its translation is CASSLVIQGRPEAFF. Based on the CDR3 plus reference TRBV11-3 and TRBJ1-1, the full variable domain is EAGVVQSPRYKIIEKKQPVAFWCNPISGHNTLYWYLQNLGQGPELLIRYENEEAVDDSQLPKDRFSAERLKGVDSTLKIQPAELGDSAVYLCASSLVIQGRPEAFFGQGTRLTVV.

This chain connects TRBV5-1 to TRBJ2-3, with TRBD2 identical over 8 bases. This CDR3 has 15 residues. V shed 4 bases, J shed 2 bases, and the junction held 6 bases outside the gene matches. Germline CDR1 is SGHRS and CDR2 is YFSETQ. DNA for the CDR3: TGCGCCAGCAGCCGAAGCGGGGGCACCACAGATACGCAGTATTTT. It specifies CASSRSGGTTDTQYF.

The chain carries TRBV5-6 and TRBJ2-7; 8 nucleotides align to TRBD1. V lost 0 bases to trimming and J lost 3 bases; unmatched junction nucleotides: 5. This CDR3 spans 15 amino acids. CDR1 and CDR2 (germline): SGHDT, YYEEEE. CDR3 amino acids: CASSLEQGGSYEQYF. Here the CDR3 DNA reads TGTGCCAGCAGCTTGGAACAGGGGGGCAGCTACGAGCAGTACTTC.

The rearrangement joins TRBV15 to TRBJ1-1; 8 bases map to TRBD1. In germline, CDR1 is LNHNV, CDR2 YYDKDF (reference sequence). The CDR3 loop spans 16 amino acids. Trimming removed 0 bases from V and 11 bases from J; junction bases left unmatched: 14. CDR3 sequence: CATSRDHNRGSFFAFF. The CDR3 DNA reads TGTGCCACCAGCAGAGATCACAACAGGGGGTCCTTTTTTGCTTTCTTT. The variable domain in full, with the rest retrieved from reference TRBV15 and TRBJ1-1, is DAMVIQNPRYQVTQFGKPVTLSCSQTLNHNVMYWYQQKSSQAPKLLFHYYDKDFNNEADTPDNFQSRRPNTSFCFLDIRSPGLGDTAMYLCATSRDHNRGSFFAFFGQGTRLTVV.

This clone has just a few counts. Here the CDR3 DNA reads TGTGCCAGCAGATTCGACAGGGCGAACACCGGGGAGCTGTTTTTT. This encodes CASRFDRANTGELFF. V usage is TRBV27 and J usage is TRBJ2-2, with 7 bases that match TRBD1. The CDR3 runs 15 residues. V shed 6 bases and J 0 bases; nucleotides not matched to a gene: 4. From germline, CDR1 is MNHEY and CDR2 SMNVEV (reference sequence).

The chain combines TRBV27 with TRBJ2-7; maybe TRBD2 (5 bases). The CDR3 has 15 residues. The germline CDR1 and CDR2 sequences are MNHEY and SMNVEV (reference sequence). V shed 7 bases and J shed 4 bases, with 20 bases lying between them. CDR3 nucleotides: TGTGCCAGCATCCACGCCGGAGGCAGAACTTACGAGCAGTACTTC. Amino acids: CASIHAGGRTYEQYF.

This clone occurred a few times. The rearrangement links TRBV5-1 to TRBJ2-1, with D perhaps matching TRBD1 (6 bases). The germline V gene has CDR1 SGHRS and CDR2 YFSETQ. The CDR3 has 14 residues. V was shortened by 4 bases and J by 9 bases, with 17 bases between the two germline ends. CDR3 sequence reads: CASSLDRSFGEQFF. Here the CDR3 DNA reads TGCGCCAGCAGCCTGGACAGATCTTTTGGTGAGCAGTTCTTC.

The rearrangement uses TRBV7-2 and TRBJ2-3; 14 nucleotides align to TRBD2. The germline V gene has CDR1 SGHTA and CDR2 FQGNSA. The ends lost 0 bases at V and 5 bases at J; junction bases unmatched: 4. The CDR3 has 17 residues. CDR3 nucleotides: TGTGCCAGCAGCTTAGCGACTAGCGGGGGGGCTGAAGATACGCAGTATTTT. Translating gives CASSLATSGGAEDTQYF.

The chain links TRBV16 to TRBJ1-5; TRBD1 agrees at 8 bases. Germline CDR1 and CDR2: KGHSY and FQNENV. V shed 0 bases and J 4 bases; nucleotides not matched to a gene: 8. This CDR3 comprises 17 residues. The CDR3 loop is CASSQSTGAVWNQPQHF. The CDR3 nucleotides are TGTGCCAGCAGCCAATCGACAGGGGCGGTCTGGAATCAGCCCCAGCATTTT.

The chain carries TRBV7-8 and TRBJ1-4, with 7 bases that match TRBD1. The CDR3 loop spans 13 amino acids. The germline V gene encodes CDR1 SGHVS and CDR2 FQNEAQ. The trim removed 5 bases at V and 8 bases at J, leaving 5 bases unmatched. The CDR3 sequence is CASSTGVKEKLFF. The CDR3 DNA reads as TGTGCCAGCAGCACAGGGGTAAAGGAAAAACTGTTTTTT.

The gene calls are TRBV28 and TRBJ2-3, with D perhaps matching TRBD1 (7 bases). The germline CDR1 and CDR2 sequences are MDHEN and SYDVKM. The CDR3 loop spans 14 amino acids. Trimming left V 7 bases short and J 1 base short, with 12 bases between. CDR3 in amino acids: CASTGGTGTDTQYF. CDR3 nucleotide sequence: TGTGCCAGCACCGGCGGGACAGGCACAGATACGCAGTATTTT.

This clone was recorded many times. J is TRBJ1-3 and V is TRBV7-9, with D hard to call. The CDR3 is 17 residues long. Looked up from germline, CDR1 is SEHNR and CDR2 is FQNEAQ (reference sequence). V lost 4 bases to trimming and J lost 3 bases, with 19 bases between them. The CDR3 protein is CASSSEMNQALGNTIYF. The CDR3 DNA reads TGTGCCAGCAGCTCCGAAATGAACCAGGCACTTGGAAACACCATATATTTT.

This chain links TRBV20-1 with TRBJ1-2; D is perhaps TRBD1 (6 bases). CDR1 and CDR2 from the germline V gene are DFQATT and SNEGSKA (reference sequence). Trimming removed 5 bases from V and 8 bases from J, with 12 bases in between. CDR3 length equals 11 residues. CDR3 in DNA: TGCAGTGCTTCCAGGGGAATGGGCTACACCTTC. Translation gives CSASRGMGYTF.

V and J are TRBV5-6 and TRBJ1-6; D uncertain. CDR1 is SGHDT and CDR2 is YYEEEE in the germline V gene. This CDR3 is built from 12 residues. Trimming cost V 1 base and J 9 bases, with 5 bases left between them. Written as DNA, the CDR3 is TGTGCCAGCAGCTTGTACGGTTCACCCCTCCACTTT. It is translated as CASSLYGSPLHF.

This clone was detected only a few times. This sequence joins TRBV24-1 and TRBJ1-2, with a weak D call TRBD1 (6 bases). The CDR3 runs 13 residues. V was trimmed by 3 bases and J by 8 bases, leaving 12 bases between them. From germline, CDR1 is KGHDR and CDR2 SFDVKD. In DNA, the CDR3 is TGTGCCACCAGTGATATGGGGGCGCGGGGCTACACCTTC. This sequence encodes CATSDMGARGYTF.

The chain joins TRBV7-9 to TRBJ2-5; D remains unclear. The ends were cut back, 0 bases at V and 0 bases at J, with 8 bases in the middle. The CDR3 covers 15 residues. CDR1 is SEHNR and CDR2 is FQNEAQ in the germline V gene (reference sequence). The CDR3 bases are TGTGCCAGCAGCTTAGCGGAGACCTACCAAGAGACCCAGTACTTC. This sequence encodes CASSLAETYQETQYF.